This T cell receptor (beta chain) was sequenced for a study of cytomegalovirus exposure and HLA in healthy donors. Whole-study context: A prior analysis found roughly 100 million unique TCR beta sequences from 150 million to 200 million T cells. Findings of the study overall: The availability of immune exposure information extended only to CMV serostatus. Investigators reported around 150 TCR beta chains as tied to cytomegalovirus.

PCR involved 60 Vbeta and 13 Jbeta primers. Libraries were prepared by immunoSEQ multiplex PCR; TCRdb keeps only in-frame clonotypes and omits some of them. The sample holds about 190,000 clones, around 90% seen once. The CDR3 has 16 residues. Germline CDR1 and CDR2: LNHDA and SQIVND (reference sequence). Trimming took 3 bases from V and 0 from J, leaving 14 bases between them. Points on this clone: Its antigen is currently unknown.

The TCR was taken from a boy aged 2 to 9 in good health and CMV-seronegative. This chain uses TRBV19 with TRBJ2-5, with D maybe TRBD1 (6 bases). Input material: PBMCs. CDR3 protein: CASSISGVYNQETQYF. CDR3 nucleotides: TGTGCCAGTAGTATTTCAGGGGTGTATAACCAAGAGACCCAGTACTTC.